These 29 T cell receptor beta chains share one sample of origin, sequenced in a study of control samples from healthy donors and cancer patients. Only in-frame clones appear in the TCRdb table, and some are missing; sequencing was by immunoSEQ multiplex PCR. Among 130,000 to 150,000 clones listed, about nine tenths were seen once. The sequencing sample was made of blood. Receptors were obtained from a young man in good health.

The chain combines TRBV11-3 with TRBJ2-3; possible D gene TRBD1, 5 bases. The CDR3 is made up of 14 amino acids. The V gene lost 2 bases and the J gene lost 1 base, with 7 bases spanning the gap. Germline V CDR1 and CDR2: SGHNT, YENEEA. CDR3 loop: CASSLSRGTDTQYF. As DNA, the CDR3 is TGTGCCAGCAGCTTAAGCAGGGGCACAGATACGCAGTATTTT.

This clone appeared a few times. The chain links TRBV3-1 (or the pseudogene TRBV3-2) to TRBJ1-1; 7 bases fit TRBD1. V trimming: 4 bases; J trimming: 5 bases; junction bases outside the gene matches: 7. The CDR3 covers 14 residues. CDR1 LGHDT and CDR2 YNNKEL come from the germline V gene (reference sequence). CDR3 bases: TGTGCCAGCAGCCGCCAGGACAGGCGAACTGAAGCTTTCTTT. Its protein product is CASSRQDRRTEAFF.

About this clone: Other DNA sequences in this sample translate to the same CDR3. The V gene is TRBV27, the J gene TRBJ2-7; 8 bases are shared with TRBD1. Germline lookup yields CDR1 MNHEY and CDR2 SMNVEV (reference sequence). CDR3 length: 13 residues. J gave up 3 bases and V 3 bases, and 1 base lay outside the gene matches. The CDR3 region has the DNA TGTGCCAGCAGTTTCGGACAGGGCTACGAGCAGTACTTC. Its translation: CASSFGQGYEQYF.

The chain joins TRBV6-1 to TRBJ1-1; 7 bases map to TRBD1. The germline V gene encodes CDR1 MNHNS and CDR2 SASEGT. J lost 0 bases, V lost 3 bases, and 10 bases had no gene match. CDR3 size: 17 residues. The CDR3 DNA follows: TGTGCCAGCAGTGATCGCCGGGACAGAAGCATGAACACTGAAGCTTTCTTT. Protein product: CASSDRRDRSMNTEAFF.

V usage is TRBV4-3 and J usage is TRBJ2-1; a possible D gene is TRBD1 (6 bases). V was pared by 3 bases and J by 6 bases, with 27 bases between. The germline gives CDR1 LGHNA, CDR2 YSLEER. The CDR3 extends over 19 amino acids. The CDR3 spells CASSHSLAPAGAMPNEQFF. Here the CDR3 DNA reads TGCGCCAGCAGCCATTCTCTCGCCCCAGCAGGGGCGATGCCCAATGAGCAGTTCTTC.

This rearrangement joins TRBV7-9 to TRBJ2-3; the match to TRBD1 covers 8 bases. Germline CDR1 reads SEHNR; CDR2 reads FQNEAQ (reference sequence). The CDR3 has 12 residues. The V gene end was trimmed by 8 bases and the J gene end by 4 bases; junction bases not matched to a gene: 2. This CDR3 reads CASVTGADTQYF. CDR3 DNA: TGTGCCAGCGTGACAGGGGCAGATACGCAGTATTTT.

The chain has TRBV5-6 and TRBJ1-2; 8 nucleotides match TRBD1. The CDR3 contains 15 residues. CDR1 is SGHDT, CDR2 YYEEEE, per germline. V lost 4 bases to trimming and J lost 3 bases; unmatched junction nucleotides: 8. The CDR3 DNA sequence: TGTGCCAGCAGCGTGCAGGGGGCTCTATACTATGGCTACACCTTC. Translated, it gives CASSVQGALYYGYTF.

The chain is built from TRBV6-5 and TRBJ2-7; TRBD1 aligns across 7 bases. Unmatched junction bases numbered 7, after V lost 3 bases and J lost 2 bases. Germline lookup yields CDR1 MNHEY and CDR2 SVGAGI. CDR3 length: 15 residues. CDR3 nucleotides: TGTGCCAGCAGTTATACGACAGGGAGACCCTACGAGCAGTACTTC. It encodes CASSYTTGRPYEQYF.

The chain recombines TRBV12-3 or TRBV12-4 with TRBJ1-6; D is unclear. The CDR3 length is 13 residues. With 7 bases removed from V and 3 bases from J, the gap between germline ends came to 7 bases. CDR3 DNA sequence: TGTGCCAGCACCCAGTTCTATAATTCACCCCTCCACTTT. This gives the protein CASTQFYNSPLHF.

The gene calls are TRBV6-6 and TRBJ1-1, with D possibly being TRBD1 (5 bases). Germline CDR1 reads MNHNY; CDR2 reads SVGAGI (reference sequence). V dropped 7 bases and J dropped 1 base, with 13 bases sitting between them. There are 14 residues in the CDR3. CDR3 loop: CASTERDSNTEAFF. The CDR3 DNA reads TGTGCCAGCACCGAACGGGACTCGAACACTGAAGCTTTCTTT.

CDR3 residues: CASSQATGANTEAFF. In nucleotides, the CDR3 is TGCGCCAGCAGCCAGGCTACAGGGGCGAACACTGAAGCTTTCTTT. This chain joins TRBV5-1 and TRBJ1-1, with 7 bases lining up with TRBD1. Germline V gene sequence: CDR1 SGHRS, CDR2 YFSETQ. V gave up 4 bases and J gave up 1 base; unmatched junction bases: 7. The CDR3 covers 15 residues.

The CDR3 sequence: CAISDRRTDHTYGYTF. The CDR3 nucleotides read TGTGCCATCAGTGATCGAAGGACAGACCACACCTATGGCTACACCTTC. This chain uses TRBV10-3 with TRBJ1-2; a weak D match, TRBD1 (6 bases). From germline, CDR1 is ENHRY and CDR2 SYGVKD. CDR3 size: 16 residues. Trimming took off 3 bases at V and 4 bases at J, with 18 bases between the two ends.

J is TRBJ1-1 and V is TRBV29-1, with D unclear. The V end lost 4 bases, the J end lost 3 bases, and 9 bases lay between the germline ends. This CDR3 comprises 12 residues. CDR1 and CDR2 from the germline V gene are SQVTM and ANQGSEA. The CDR3 protein is CSVGLAYTEAFF. The CDR3 DNA is TGCAGCGTTGGTTTGGCGTACACTGAAGCTTTCTTT.

This rearrangement joins TRBV6-5 to TRBJ2-1; 7 bases map to TRBD2. Looked up from germline, CDR1 is MNHEY and CDR2 is SVGAGI. V shed 7 bases, J shed 4 bases, and the junction held 7 bases outside the gene matches. This CDR3 has 14 amino acids. The CDR3 region is CASTISGLYNEQFF. The DNA of the CDR3 is TGTGCCAGCACCATTAGCGGGTTATACAATGAGCAGTTCTTC.

The V gene is TRBV7-2, the J gene TRBJ1-2; possible D gene TRBD1, 5 bases. The CDR3 spans 14 residues. Germline loops: CDR1 SGHTA, CDR2 FQGNSA. The V gene lost 5 bases and the J gene lost 0 bases, with 10 bases spanning the gap. DNA of the CDR3: TGTGCCAGCAGCCAGGGTGGCACTAACTATGGCTACACCTTC. This encodes CASSQGGTNYGYTF.

This chain links TRBV4-3 with TRBJ1-3; D possibly corresponds to TRBD1 (6 bases). This CDR3 contains 15 residues. V lost 0 bases and J 5 bases, leaving 11 bases between the germline ends. CDR1 and CDR2 from the germline V gene are LGHNA and YSLEER. The CDR3, as DNA: TGCGCCAGCAGCCAAGATAGACAGGCTCGAAACACCATATATTTT. The encoded protein is CASSQDRQARNTIYF.

The chain is built from TRBV3-1 (or the pseudogene TRBV3-2) and TRBJ1-1, with D unresolved. CDR1 is LGHDT, CDR2 YNNKEL, per germline (reference sequence). Trimming cost V 3 bases and J 2 bases, with 10 bases left between them. This CDR3 is 14 amino acids long. CDR3 amino acids: CASSQRQDNTEAFF. CDR3 DNA sequence: TGTGCCAGCAGCCAGAGGCAGGACAACACTGAAGCTTTCTTT.

The chain carries TRBV4-1 and TRBJ2-1; TRBD1 matches 8 bases. The CDR3 is 16 residues long. Germline loops: CDR1 MGHRA, CDR2 YSYEKL. The junction had 6 bases not matched to a gene; V was cut back by 3 bases and J by 2 bases. The CDR3 region is CASSHSQGATYNEQFF. The CDR3, as DNA: TGCGCCAGCAGCCATTCCCAGGGGGCAACCTACAATGAGCAGTTCTTC.

The rearrangement links TRBV9 to TRBJ1-2, with D possibly being TRBD1 (5 bases). From germline, CDR1 is SGDLS and CDR2 YYNGEE. Trimming took off 0 bases at V and 4 bases at J, with 10 bases between the two ends. There are 14 residues in the CDR3. CDR3 protein: CASSVDRGPYGYTF. CDR3 DNA: TGTGCCAGCAGCGTAGATCGGGGCCCCTATGGCTACACCTTC.

The rearrangement uses TRBV11-3 and TRBJ2-3, with 8 bases that match TRBD2. Germline lookup yields CDR1 SGHNT and CDR2 YENEEA. CDR3 length equals 14 residues. The ends lost 5 bases at V and 3 bases at J; junction bases unmatched: 4. CDR3 bases: TGTGCCAGCAGCCCGGGACTAGAGACAGATACGCAGTATTTT. Its protein product is CASSPGLETDTQYF.

V and J are TRBV5-1 and TRBJ2-2; D is ambiguous. The CDR3 spans 12 residues. Trimming shortened V by 2 bases and J by 9 bases, and 8 bases separated the two germline ends. Germline V lookup: CDR1 SGHRS, CDR2 YFSETQ. CDR3 region: CASSFSYRELFF. For the CDR3, the DNA is TGCGCCAGCAGCTTCTCTTACAGGGAGCTGTTTTTT. Complete variable domain (other parts from reference TRBV5-1 and TRBJ2-2): KAGVTQTPRYLIKTRGQQVTLSCSPISGHRSVSWYQQTPGQGLQFLFEYFSETQRNKGNFPGRFSGRQFSNSRSEMNVSTLELGDSALYLCASSFSYRELFFGEGSRLTVL.

V and J are TRBV15 and TRBJ2-7; 7 bases align to TRBD1. Germline V CDR1 and CDR2: LNHNV, YYDKDF (reference sequence). The CDR3 is 15 amino acids. Losses at the gene ends were 2 bases for V and 2 bases for J; bases not matched to a gene: 6. This chain's CDR3 is CATSRYRGSTYEQYF. DNA for the CDR3: TGTGCCACCAGCAGATACAGGGGAAGCACCTACGAGCAGTACTTC.

The V call is TRBV6-1, the J call TRBJ1-1, with 7 bases fitting TRBD1. Germline V gene lookup returns CDR1 MNHNS and CDR2 SASEGT. The CDR3 runs 16 residues. With V trimmed by 2 bases and J by 4 bases, 10 bases remained unmatched. The CDR3 DNA sequence: TGTGCCAGCAGTGAAACAGGGGACCTGTGGAGCACTGAAGCTTTCTTT. It is translated as CASSETGDLWSTEAFF.

V gene TRBV24-1 combines with J gene TRBJ1-1, with D perhaps TRBD1 (6 bases). V was cut by 3 bases and J by 1 base, with 11 bases left in between. Germline loops: CDR1 KGHDR, CDR2 SFDVKD. CDR3 length: 15 residues. Here the CDR3 DNA reads TGTGCCACCAGTGATCCCAGGGGAGGGAACACTGAAGCTTTCTTT. This sequence encodes CATSDPRGGNTEAFF.

V and J are TRBV18 and TRBJ1-2, with D perhaps matching TRBD1 (6 bases). The CDR3 runs to 17 residues. Germline V gene lookup returns CDR1 KGHSH and CDR2 LQKENI. The V gene lost 2 bases and the J gene lost 4 bases, with 20 bases spanning the gap. The CDR3: CASSPSAGAPVGYGYTF. CDR3 in DNA: TGTGCCAGCTCACCAAGCGCAGGGGCGCCCGTGGGCTATGGCTACACCTTC.

The rearrangement joins TRBV18 to TRBJ1-2; 7 bases align to TRBD1. The CDR3 has 12 residues. Trimming at V came to 4 bases and at J to 8 bases, leaving 4 bases not matched to a gene. The germline V gene has CDR1 KGHSH and CDR2 LQKENI. CDR3 amino acids: CASSRTGAGYTF. Here the CDR3 DNA reads TGTGCCAGCTCACGAACAGGGGCCGGCTACACCTTC.

The chain carries TRBV5-6 and TRBJ1-2; TRBD1 agrees at 9 bases. CDR3 length: 16 residues. J gave up 2 bases and V 4 bases, and 9 bases lay outside the gene matches. Looked up from germline, CDR1 is SGHDT and CDR2 is YYEEEE. The CDR3 region has the DNA TGTGCCAGCAGCCCTATCCGCGGACAGGGGAACTATGGCTACACCTTC. Translating it yields CASSPIRGQGNYGYTF.

This sequence joins TRBV7-8 and TRBJ1-1; D may be TRBD1 (6 bases). This CDR3 is 17 amino acids long. V lost 1 base, J lost 0 bases, and 15 bases lay in between. Germline CDR1 is SGHVS and CDR2 is FQNEAQ. CDR3 protein: CASSLVFGGAMNTEAFF. The CDR3 DNA is TGTGCCAGCAGCTTAGTCTTCGGGGGGGCCATGAACACTGAAGCTTTCTTT.

This clone was recorded only once. The CDR3 here is CASSAQGGKGQPQHF. The CDR3 region has the DNA TGTGCCAGCAGCGCCCAGGGGGGGAAGGGTCAGCCCCAGCATTTT. The chain links TRBV7-8 to TRBJ1-5, with 7 positions matching TRBD1. V was clipped by 5 bases and J by 6 bases; unmatched bases: 10. The germline gives CDR1 SGHVS, CDR2 FQNEAQ. The CDR3 runs 15 residues.